This T cell receptor beta chain was found in a study of beta chain features in type 1 diabetes. Overall study findings and caveats: In all four CD4+ subsets, TCRB CDR3 length was significantly, moderately reduced in type 1 diabetes. Insertions were fewer and deletions more numerous at VDJ junctions in type 1 diabetes patients.

The whole isolated RNA underwent reverse transcription, so sequencing captured expressed TCRB transcripts. Several million reads per sample on average were obtained from naive, central memory and regulatory T cell samples. Produced via immunoSEQ multiplex PCR; TCRdb's table is partial and in-frame only. The table includes 200,000 to 300,000 clones, 27% detected once. Germline V gene data show CDR1 as SNHLY and CDR2 as FYNNEI. This CDR3 is 12 amino acids long. Trimming removed 8 bases at V and 6 bases at J, with 11 bases between. Ten or more counts support this clone. The antigen is not known. The receptor comes from a man aged 30-40 years in good health. Sequencing used central memory CD4+ T cells from blood. This chain uses TRBV2 with TRBJ2-4; D tentatively fits TRBD1 or TRBD2 (5 bases each). DNA for the CDR3: TGTGCCAGCGAACGGGACCGAAACATTCAGTACTTC. Its protein is CASERDRNIQYF.